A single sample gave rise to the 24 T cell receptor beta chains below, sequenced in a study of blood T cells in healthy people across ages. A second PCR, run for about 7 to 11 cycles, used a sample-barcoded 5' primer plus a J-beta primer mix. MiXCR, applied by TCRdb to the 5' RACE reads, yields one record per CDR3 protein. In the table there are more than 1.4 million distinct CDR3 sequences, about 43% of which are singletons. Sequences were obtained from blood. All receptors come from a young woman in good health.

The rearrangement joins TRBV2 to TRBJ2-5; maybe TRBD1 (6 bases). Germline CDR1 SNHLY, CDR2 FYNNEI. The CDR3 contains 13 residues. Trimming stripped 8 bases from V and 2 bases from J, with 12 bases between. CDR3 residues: CASGGDRQETQYF. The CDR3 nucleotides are TGTGCCAGCGGGGGAGACAGGCAAGAGACCCAGTACTTC.

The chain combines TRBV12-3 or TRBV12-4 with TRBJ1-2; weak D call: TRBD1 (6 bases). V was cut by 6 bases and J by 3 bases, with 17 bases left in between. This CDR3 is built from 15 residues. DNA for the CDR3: TGTGCCAGCAGCCGAGGGGGGGGGGCGGACTATGGCTACACCTTC. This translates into CASSRGGGADYGYTF.

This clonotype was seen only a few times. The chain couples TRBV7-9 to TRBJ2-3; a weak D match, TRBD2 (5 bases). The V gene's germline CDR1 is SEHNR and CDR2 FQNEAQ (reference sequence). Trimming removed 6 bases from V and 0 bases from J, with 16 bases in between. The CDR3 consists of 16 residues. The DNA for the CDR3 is TGTGCCAGCAGACGAGGTTACGGGGAAAGCACAGATACGCAGTATTTT. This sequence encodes CASRRGYGESTDTQYF.

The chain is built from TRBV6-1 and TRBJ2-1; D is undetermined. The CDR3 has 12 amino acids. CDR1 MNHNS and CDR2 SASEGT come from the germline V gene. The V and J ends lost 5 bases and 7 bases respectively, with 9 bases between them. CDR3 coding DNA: TGTGCCAGCAGTAATCTCGGGAATGAGCAGTTCTTC. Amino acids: CASSNLGNEQFF.

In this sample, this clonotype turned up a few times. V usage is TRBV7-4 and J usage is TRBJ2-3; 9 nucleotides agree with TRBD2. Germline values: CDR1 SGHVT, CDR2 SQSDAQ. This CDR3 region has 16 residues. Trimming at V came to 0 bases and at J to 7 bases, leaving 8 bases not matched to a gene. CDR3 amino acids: CASSLAGLAGSNTQYF. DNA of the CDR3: TGTGCCAGCAGCTTAGCGGGACTAGCAGGTTCAAATACGCAGTATTTT.

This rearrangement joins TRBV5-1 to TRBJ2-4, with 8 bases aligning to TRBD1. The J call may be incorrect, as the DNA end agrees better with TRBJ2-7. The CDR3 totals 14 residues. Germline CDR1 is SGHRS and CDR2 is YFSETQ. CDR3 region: CASRTQGVFDEQYF. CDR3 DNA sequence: TGCGCCAGCAGAACACAGGGGGTCTTCGACGAGCAGTACTTC.

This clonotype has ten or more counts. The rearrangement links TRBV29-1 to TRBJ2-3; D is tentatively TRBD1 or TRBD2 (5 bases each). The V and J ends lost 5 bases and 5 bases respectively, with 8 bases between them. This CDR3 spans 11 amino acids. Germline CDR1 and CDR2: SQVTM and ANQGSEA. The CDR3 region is CSVWGRDTQYF. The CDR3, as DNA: TGCAGCGTTTGGGGACGAGATACGCAGTATTTT.

In nucleotides, the CDR3 is TGTGCCAGCAGCTTGGGGTTGATTAGTAACACTGAAGCTTTCTTT. It yields the protein CASSLGLISNTEAFF. V gene TRBV7-2 combines with J gene TRBJ1-1; D is unresolved. The CDR3 spans 15 residues. From germline, CDR1 is SGHTA and CDR2 FQGNSA. V lost 3 bases and J 2 bases, leaving 13 bases between the germline ends. The complete variable domain, with remaining parts taken from reference TRBV7-2 and TRBJ1-1, reads GAGVSQSPSNKVTEKGKDVELRCDPISGHTALYWYRQSLGQGLEFLIYFQGNSAPDKSGLPSDRFSAERTGGSVSTLTIQRTQQEDSAVYLCASSLGLISNTEAFFGQGTRLTVV.

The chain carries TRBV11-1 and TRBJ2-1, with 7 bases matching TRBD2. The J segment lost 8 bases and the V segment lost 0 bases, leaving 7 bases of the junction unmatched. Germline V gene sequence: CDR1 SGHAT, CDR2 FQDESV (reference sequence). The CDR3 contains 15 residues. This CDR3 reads CASSLAGTTYDEQFF. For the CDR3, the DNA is TGTGCCAGCAGCTTAGCGGGGACTACTTACGATGAGCAGTTCTTC. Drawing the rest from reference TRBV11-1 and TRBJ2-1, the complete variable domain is EAEVAQSPRYKITEKSQAVAFWCDPISGHATLYWYRQILGQGPELLVQFQDESVVDDSQLPKDRFSAERLKGVDSTLKIQPAELGDSAMYLCASSLAGTTYDEQFFGPGTRLTVL.

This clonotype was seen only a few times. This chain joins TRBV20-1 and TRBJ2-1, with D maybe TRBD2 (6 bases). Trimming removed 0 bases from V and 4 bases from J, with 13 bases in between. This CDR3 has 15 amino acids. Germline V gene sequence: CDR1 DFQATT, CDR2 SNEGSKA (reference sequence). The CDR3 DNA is TGCAGTGCTAGAGATGGGGGACTCTCGTACAATGAGCAGTTCTTC. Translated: CSARDGGLSYNEQFF.

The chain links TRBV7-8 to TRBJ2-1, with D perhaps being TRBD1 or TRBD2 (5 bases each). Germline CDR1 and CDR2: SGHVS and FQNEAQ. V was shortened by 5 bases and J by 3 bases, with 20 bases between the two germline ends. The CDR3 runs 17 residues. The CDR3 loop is CASSRAPGPKNYNEQFF. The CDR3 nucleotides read TGTGCCAGCAGCCGCGCCCCGGGACCCAAAAACTACAATGAGCAGTTCTTC.

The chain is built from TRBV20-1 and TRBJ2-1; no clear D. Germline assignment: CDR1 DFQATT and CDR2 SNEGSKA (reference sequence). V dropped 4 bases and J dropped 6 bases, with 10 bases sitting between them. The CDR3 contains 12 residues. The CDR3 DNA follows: TGCAGTGCTATGGGGTTAGGCAATGAGCAGTTCTTC. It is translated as CSAMGLGNEQFF.

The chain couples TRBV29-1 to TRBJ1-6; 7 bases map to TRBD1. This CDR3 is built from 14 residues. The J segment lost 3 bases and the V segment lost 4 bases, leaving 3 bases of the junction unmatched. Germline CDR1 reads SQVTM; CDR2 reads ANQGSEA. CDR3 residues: CSVGGTDYNSPLHF. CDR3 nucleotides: TGCAGCGTTGGTGGGACAGACTATAATTCACCCCTCCACTTT.

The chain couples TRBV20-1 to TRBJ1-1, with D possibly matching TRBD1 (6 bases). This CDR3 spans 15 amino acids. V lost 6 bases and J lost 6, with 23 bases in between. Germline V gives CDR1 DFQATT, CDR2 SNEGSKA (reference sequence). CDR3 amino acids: CSATKPQGWDPEAFF. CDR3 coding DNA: TGCAGTGCAACTAAACCCCAGGGGTGGGACCCTGAAGCTTTCTTT.

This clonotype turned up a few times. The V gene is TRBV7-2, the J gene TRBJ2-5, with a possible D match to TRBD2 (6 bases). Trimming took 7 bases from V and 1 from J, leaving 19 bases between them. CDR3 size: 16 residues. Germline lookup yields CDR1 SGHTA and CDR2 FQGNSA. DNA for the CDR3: TGTGCCAGCACCCGGGGGAGCACGGCCCCCCAAGAGACCCAGTACTTC. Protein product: CASTRGSTAPQETQYF.

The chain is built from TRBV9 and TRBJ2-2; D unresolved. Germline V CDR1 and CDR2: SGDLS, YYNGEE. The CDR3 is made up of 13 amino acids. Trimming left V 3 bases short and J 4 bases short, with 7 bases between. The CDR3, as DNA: TGTGCCAGCAGCGGAGGCCTCACCGGGGAGCTGTTTTTT. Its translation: CASSGGLTGELFF.

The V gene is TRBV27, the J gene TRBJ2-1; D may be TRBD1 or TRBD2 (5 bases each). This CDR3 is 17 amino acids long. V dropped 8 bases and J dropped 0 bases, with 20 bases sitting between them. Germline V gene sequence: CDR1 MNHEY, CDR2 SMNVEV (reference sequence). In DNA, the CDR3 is TGTGCCAGCCTACCTGTCCCCGGGGCGAGCTCCTACAATGAGCAGTTCTTC. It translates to CASLPVPGASSYNEQFF.

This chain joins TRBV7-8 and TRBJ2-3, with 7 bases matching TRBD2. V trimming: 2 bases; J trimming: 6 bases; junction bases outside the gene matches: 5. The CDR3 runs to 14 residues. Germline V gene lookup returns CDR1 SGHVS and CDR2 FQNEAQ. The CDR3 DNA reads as TGTGCCAGCAGCTTAAGGCGGGAGTGGGATACGCAGTATTTT. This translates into CASSLRREWDTQYF.

CDR3 coding DNA: TGCGCCAGCACTCCCCCGGGAGGGGAGGGTTTGAGCACAGATACGCAGTATTTT. Translated, it gives CASTPPGGEGLSTDTQYF. The chain employs TRBV10-2 and TRBJ2-3; 8 bases align to TRBD2. The germline gives CDR1 WSHSY, CDR2 SAAADI. V gave up 7 bases and J gave up 0 bases; unmatched junction bases: 15. CDR3 size: 18 residues.

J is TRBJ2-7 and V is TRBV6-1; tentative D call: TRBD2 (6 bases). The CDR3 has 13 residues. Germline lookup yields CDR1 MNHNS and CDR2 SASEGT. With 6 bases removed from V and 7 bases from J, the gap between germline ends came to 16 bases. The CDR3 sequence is CASSEGLRYEQYF. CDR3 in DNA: TGTGCCAGCAGCGAGGGACTGCGCTATGAGCAGTACTTC.

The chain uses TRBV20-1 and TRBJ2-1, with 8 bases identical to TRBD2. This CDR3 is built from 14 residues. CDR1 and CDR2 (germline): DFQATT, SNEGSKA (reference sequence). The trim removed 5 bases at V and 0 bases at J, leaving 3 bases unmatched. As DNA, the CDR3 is TGCAGTGCTGCGGCGGGGGGCTCCTACAATGAGCAGTTCTTC. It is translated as CSAAAGGSYNEQFF.

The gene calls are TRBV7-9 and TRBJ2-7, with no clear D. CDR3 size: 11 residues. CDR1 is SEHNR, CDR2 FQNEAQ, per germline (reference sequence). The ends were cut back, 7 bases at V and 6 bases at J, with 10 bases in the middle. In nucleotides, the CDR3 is TGTGCCAGCACCAGAAGAGGCGAGCAGTACTTC. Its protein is CASTRRGEQYF.

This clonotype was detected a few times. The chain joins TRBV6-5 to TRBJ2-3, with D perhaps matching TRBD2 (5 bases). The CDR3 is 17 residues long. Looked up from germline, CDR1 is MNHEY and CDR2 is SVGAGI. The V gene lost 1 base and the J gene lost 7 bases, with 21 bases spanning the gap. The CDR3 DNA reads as TGTGCCAGCAGTTACTTCTATCCTGATCGGGAAAGCCATACGCAGTATTTT. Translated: CASSYFYPDRESHTQYF.

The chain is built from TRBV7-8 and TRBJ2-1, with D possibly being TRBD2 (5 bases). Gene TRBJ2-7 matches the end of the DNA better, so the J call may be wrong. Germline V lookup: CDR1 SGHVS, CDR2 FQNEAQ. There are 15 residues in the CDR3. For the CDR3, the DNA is TGTGCCAGCAGCTTTAGGGAGTTGGGCCCTAATGAGCAGTACTTC. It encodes CASSFRELGPNEQYF.